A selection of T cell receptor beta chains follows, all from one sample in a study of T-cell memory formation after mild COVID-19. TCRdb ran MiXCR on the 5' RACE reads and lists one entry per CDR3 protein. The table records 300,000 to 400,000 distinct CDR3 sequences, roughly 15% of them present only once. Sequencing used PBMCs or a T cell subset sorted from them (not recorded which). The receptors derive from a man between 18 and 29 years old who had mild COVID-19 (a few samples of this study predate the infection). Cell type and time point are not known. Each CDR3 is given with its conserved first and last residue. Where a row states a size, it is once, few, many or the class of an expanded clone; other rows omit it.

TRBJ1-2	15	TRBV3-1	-	CASSQGVPGDYGYTF
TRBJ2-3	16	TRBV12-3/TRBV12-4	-	CASSFPGQGGTDTQYF
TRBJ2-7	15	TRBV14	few	CASSQLDHYSYEQYF
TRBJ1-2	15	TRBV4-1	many	CASSTTGTGSLGYTF
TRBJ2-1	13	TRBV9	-	CASSSSGYNEQFF
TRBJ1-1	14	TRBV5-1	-	CASRAGATNTEAFF
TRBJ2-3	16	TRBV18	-	CASSPGWGPRTDTQYF
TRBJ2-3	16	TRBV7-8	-	CASSLVSALGGDTQYF
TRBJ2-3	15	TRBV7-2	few	CASSLRQDPTDTQYF
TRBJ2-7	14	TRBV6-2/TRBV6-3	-	CASSYWQGAYEQYF
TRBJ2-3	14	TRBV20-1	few	CSAREGGFTDTQYF
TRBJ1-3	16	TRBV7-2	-	CASSLRAASSGNTIYF
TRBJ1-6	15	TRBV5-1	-	CASSTTGLGNSPLHF
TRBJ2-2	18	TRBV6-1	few	CASSEVLAGARTTGELFF
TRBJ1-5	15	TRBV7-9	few	CASSAAGPHNQPQHF
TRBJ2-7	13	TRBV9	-	CASSVTGLGEQYF
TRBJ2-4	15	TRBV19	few	CASSPAPREGNIQYF
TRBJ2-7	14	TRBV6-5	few	CASSAYRGGYEQYF
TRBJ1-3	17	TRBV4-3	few	CASSQGAQGARGNTIYF
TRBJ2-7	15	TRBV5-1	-	CASSLVAGEAYEQYF
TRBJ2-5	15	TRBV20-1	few	CSASSSGGAGETQYF
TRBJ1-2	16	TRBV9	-	CASSVGLGEWNYGYTF
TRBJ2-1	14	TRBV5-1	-	CASSLARGSNEQFF
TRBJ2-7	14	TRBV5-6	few	CASCVKEGTYEQYF
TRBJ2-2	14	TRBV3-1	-	CASSHVGYTGELFF
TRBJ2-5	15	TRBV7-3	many	CASSLAGGPIETQYF
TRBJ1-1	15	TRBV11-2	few	CASSYPGQGISKAFF
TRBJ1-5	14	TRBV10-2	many	CASSESDWGQPQHF
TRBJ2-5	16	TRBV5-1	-	CASSWSVQSVQETQYF
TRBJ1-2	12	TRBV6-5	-	CASSALVGGYTF
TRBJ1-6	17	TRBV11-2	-	CASSNRDRANYNSPLHF
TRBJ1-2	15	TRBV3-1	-	CASQPGQFYRGGYTF
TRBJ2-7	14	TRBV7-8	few	CASSLSGTSGVQYF
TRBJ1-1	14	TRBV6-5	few	CASSYSRVNTEAFF
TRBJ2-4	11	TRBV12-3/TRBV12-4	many	CASTLQNIQYF
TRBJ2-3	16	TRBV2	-	CASIRLKGTGTDTQYF
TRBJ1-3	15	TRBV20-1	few	CSASRDGSSGNTIYF
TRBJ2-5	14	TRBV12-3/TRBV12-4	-	CASTLGTFGETQYF
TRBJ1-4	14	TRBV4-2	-	CASSLDRWGEKLFF
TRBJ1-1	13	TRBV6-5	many	CASSDISNTEAFF
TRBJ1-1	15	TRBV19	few	CASSFQFSQNTEAFF
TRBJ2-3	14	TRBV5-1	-	CASSAAWGADTQYF
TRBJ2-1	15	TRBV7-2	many	CASSLVLRGGNEQFF
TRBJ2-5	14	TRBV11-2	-	CASSFFRIQETQYF
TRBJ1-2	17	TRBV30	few	CAWRDTSGTWTNYGYTF
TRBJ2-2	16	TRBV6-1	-	CASSVRAGLSTGELFF
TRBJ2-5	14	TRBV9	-	CASSVDRGGETQYF
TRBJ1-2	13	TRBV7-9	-	CASSFDKRYGYTF
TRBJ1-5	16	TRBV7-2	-	CASSERRWESNQPQHF
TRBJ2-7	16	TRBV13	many	CASSPGTGAGQYEQYF
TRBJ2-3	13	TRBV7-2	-	CASSTPGPDAQYF
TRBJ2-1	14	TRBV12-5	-	CASGLAGGSDEQFF
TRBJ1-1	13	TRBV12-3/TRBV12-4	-	CASSLWGQTEAFF
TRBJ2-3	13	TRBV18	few	CASSPSRLGTQYF
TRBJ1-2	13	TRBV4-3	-	CASSGTGGRGYTF
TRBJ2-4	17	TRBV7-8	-	CASSLLSGGETKNIQYF
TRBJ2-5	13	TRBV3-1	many	CASSQGVGETQYF